The 19 T cell receptor beta chains below all came from one sample that was sequenced in a study of blood T cell repertoires in COVID-19. Profiled with immunoSEQ multiplex PCR; TCRdb holds only in-frame clones, not every one. The table includes fewer than 75,000 clones, approximately 89% detected once. Sequencing used peripheral blood. These receptors came from a man aged 55 to 69 with acute or convalescent COVID-19.

This clone was observed once. The rearrangement uses TRBV24-1 and TRBJ1-1; D is uncertain. Trimming took 0 bases from V and 2 from J, leaving 6 bases between them. CDR3 size: 14 residues. Germline CDR1 and CDR2: KGHDR and SFDVKD. CDR3 nucleotide sequence: TGTGCCACCAGTGATTTGCCCCTAAACACTGAAGCTTTCTTT. It translates to CATSDLPLNTEAFF.

This clone has only one observation. This sequence joins TRBV21-1 and TRBJ2-7; whether TRBD1, the table's D call, matches the DNA was not checked. TRBV21-1 is reported as a pseudogene. The CDR3 extends over 18 amino acids. DNA of the CDR3: TGTGCCAGCATCAGTGGCCGTGCGAACCGGGACAGCTTCTACGAGCAGTACTTC. Amino acid sequence: CASISGRANRDSFYEQYF.

The CDR3 here is CASGTVTDTQYF. The CDR3 DNA reads TGTGCTTCCGGGACAGTCACAGATACGCAGTATTTT. The V and J genes are TRBV30 and TRBJ2-3, with 7 bases identical to TRBD1. The germline gives CDR1 GTSNPN, CDR2 SVGIG (reference sequence). The CDR3 extends over 12 amino acids.

This clone was seen only a few times. The chain employs TRBV19 and TRBJ1-5; D is ambiguous. The CDR3 is made up of 17 amino acids. Trimming left V 6 bases short and J 8 bases short, with 26 bases between. The germline gives CDR1 LNHDA, CDR2 SQIVND (reference sequence). The CDR3 here is CASRGGFGSPPGKPQHF. CDR3 DNA sequence: TGTGCCAGTAGGGGCGGGTTTGGCAGCCCGCCGGGGAAGCCCCAGCATTTT.

V gene TRBV5-4 combines with J gene TRBJ2-6; the match to TRBD1 covers 7 bases. Germline V lookup: CDR1 SGHNT, CDR2 YYREEE (reference sequence). The CDR3 covers 18 residues. J lost 1 base, V lost 4 bases, and 11 bases had no gene match. DNA for the CDR3: TGTGCCAGCAGCGTCAGCAGGGGGATCGGGTCTGGGGCCAACGTCCTGACTTTC. Its protein product is CASSVSRGIGSGANVLTF.

V is TRBV7-3 and J is TRBJ1-6; D ambiguous. V lost 0 bases and J 6 bases, leaving 6 bases between the germline ends. The germline V gene has CDR1 SGHTA and CDR2 FQGTGA. CDR3 length equals 14 residues. The CDR3 reads CASSLTGSNSPLHF. CDR3 bases: TGTGCCAGCAGCTTAACTGGGAGTAATTCACCCCTCCACTTT.

This clone is medium-sized in the sample. This chain links TRBV19 with TRBJ1-1; no clear D. The germline V gene has CDR1 LNHDA and CDR2 SQIVND (reference sequence). The V gene lost 7 bases and the J gene lost 1 base, with 16 bases spanning the gap. The CDR3 has 15 amino acids. CDR3 amino acids: CASIPVGSRNTEAFF. The CDR3 DNA is TGTGCCAGTATACCAGTGGGCAGCAGGAACACTGAAGCTTTCTTT.

V and J are TRBV5-1 and TRBJ2-7; 7 bases match TRBD1. The germline V gene has CDR1 SGHRS and CDR2 YFSETQ. The CDR3 contains 15 residues. The junction had 7 bases not matched to a gene; V was cut back by 2 bases and J by 2 bases. CDR3: CASSLGQAGTYEQYF. The CDR3 DNA reads as TGCGCCAGCAGCTTAGGACAGGCGGGCACCTACGAGCAGTACTTC. The variable domain in full, with the rest retrieved from reference TRBV5-1 and TRBJ2-7, is KAGVTQTPRYLIKTRGQQVTLSCSPISGHRSVSWYQQTPGQGLQFLFEYFSETQRNKGNFPGRFSGRQFSNSRSEMNVSTLELGDSALYLCASSLGQAGTYEQYFGPGTRLTVT.

The chain has TRBV27 and TRBJ2-4, with D possibly TRBD1 on 7 matching bases. This CDR3 has 16 amino acids. The germline V gene encodes CDR1 MNHEY and CDR2 SMNVEV (reference sequence). V was trimmed by 4 bases and J by 0 bases, leaving 13 bases between them. In DNA form, the CDR3 reads TGTGCCAGCAGTTCCAGGGGGGCGGTAGCCAAAAACATTCAGTACTTC. Translating it yields CASSSRGAVAKNIQYF.

The rearrangement links TRBV5-1 to TRBJ2-3, with no clear D. Germline assignment: CDR1 SGHRS and CDR2 YFSETQ. V was clipped by 0 bases and J by 1 base, with 3 bases between them. The CDR3 is 13 residues long. CDR3 protein: CASSLGRTDTQYF. The CDR3 region has the DNA TGCGCCAGCAGCTTGGGGCGCACAGATACGCAGTATTTT.

The chain employs TRBV4-1 and TRBJ1-5; the D gene is possibly TRBD1 (5 bases). The germline V and J ends were trimmed by 0 bases and 3 bases, with 12 bases remaining between them. CDR1 MGHRA and CDR2 YSYEKL come from the germline V gene. The CDR3 is 16 amino acids. CDR3 nucleotide sequence: TGCGCCAGCAGCCAAGATCCGGCAGGGTACAATCAGCCCCAGCATTTT. It encodes CASSQDPAGYNQPQHF.

The chain recombines TRBV6-5 with TRBJ1-6; maybe TRBD1 (5 bases). The CDR3 extends over 14 amino acids. V lost 6 bases and J lost 5, with 11 bases in between. Per germline, CDR1 MNHEY and CDR2 SVGAGI. In DNA form, the CDR3 reads TGTGCCAGCAGGTCCGCGACAGATAATTCACCCCTCCACTTT. Protein sequence: CASRSATDNSPLHF.

This chain uses TRBV5-4 with TRBJ2-7; possible D gene TRBD2, 7 bases. CDR3 length: 13 residues. Germline V lookup: CDR1 SGHNT, CDR2 YYREEE (reference sequence). V lost 9 bases to trimming and J lost 5 bases, with 18 bases between them. CDR3 nucleotide sequence: TGTGCCATCCAAGGGGGGGTGGTCGACGAGCAGTACTTC. Translated, it gives CAIQGGVVDEQYF. Combining the CDR3 with reference TRBV5-4 and TRBJ2-7 gives the whole variable domain ETGVTQSPTHLIKTRGQQVTLRCSSQSGHNTVSWYQQALGQGPQFIFQYYREEENGRGNFPPRFSGLQFPNYSSELNVNALELDDSALYLCAIQGGVVDEQYFGPGTRLTVT.

The V gene is TRBV6-5, the J gene TRBJ2-7; D is ambiguous. The ends were cut back, 10 bases at V and 0 bases at J, with 10 bases in the middle. Germline-derived CDR1 and CDR2 are MNHEY and SVGAGI. The CDR3 has 12 residues. CDR3 loop: CATSLSSYEQYF. CDR3 nucleotides: TGTGCCACATCACTGAGCTCCTACGAGCAGTACTTC.

The chain combines TRBV6-5 with TRBJ2-4; D possibly corresponds to TRBD1 (5 bases). Germline CDR1 and CDR2: MNHEY and SVGAGI. The CDR3 loop spans 16 amino acids. V gave up 0 bases and J gave up 2 bases, with 11 bases separating them. The CDR3 region has the DNA TGTGCCAGCAGTTACTCTGGGGCTGGGACCAAAAACATTCAGTACTTC. Protein: CASSYSGAGTKNIQYF.

Remarks on this clone: Germline is not matched at one junction end, which may reflect a read error. This sequence joins TRBV7-7 and TRBJ2-1; D is unresolved. The CDR3 runs 13 residues. The germline gives CDR1 SSHAT, CDR2 FNYEAQ (reference sequence). CDR3 DNA: TGTGCTAGCAGTTTAGACACGTACAATGAGCAGTTCTTC. Residues: CASSLDTYNEQFF.

A few counts support this clone. This chain uses TRBV12-3 or TRBV12-4 with TRBJ1-5; perhaps TRBD1 as D (5 bases). With 6 bases removed from V and 4 bases from J, the gap between germline ends came to 10 bases. This CDR3 has 13 residues. This chain's CDR3 is CASSRQRNQPQHF. In DNA, the CDR3 is TGTGCCAGCAGCCGACAGAGGAATCAGCCCCAGCATTTT.

The chain has TRBV5-1 and TRBJ1-5, with D perhaps TRBD1 (6 bases). The CDR3 covers 14 residues. Germline CDR1 is SGHRS and CDR2 is YFSETQ. Trimming removed 5 bases at V and 5 bases at J, with 14 bases between. CDR3: CASRTTGGHQPQHF. The CDR3, as DNA: TGCGCCAGCAGGACCACGGGGGGCCATCAGCCCCAGCATTTT. Looking up the rest from reference TRBV5-1 and TRBJ1-5 gives the full variable domain: KAGVTQTPRYLIKTRGQQVTLSCSPISGHRSVSWYQQTPGQGLQFLFEYFSETQRNKGNFPGRFSGRQFSNSRSEMNVSTLELGDSALYLCASRTTGGHQPQHFGDGTRLSIL.

This rearrangement joins TRBV30 to TRBJ1-1; unclear D gene. The CDR3 consists of 11 residues. CDR1 and CDR2 from the germline V gene are GTSNPN and SVGIG (reference sequence). This CDR3 reads CALETITEAFF. In nucleotides, the CDR3 is TGTGCGCTGGAGACGATCACTGAAGCTTTCTTT.